This TCR beta chain was retrieved from a study of blood T cell repertoires in COVID-19. Authors' processing steps: Amplification of reference gene primers was used by the study to estimate nucleated cell counts. Method: immunoSEQ multiplex PCR; TCRdb's copy keeps in-frame clones and lacks some. The V and J calls and clone size were taken over from that table, and D and trimming were inferred from the DNA. In the table there are 200,000 to 250,000 clones, more than 75% of which are singletons. The sample consisted of peripheral blood. The receptor was isolated from a woman between 55 and 75 years old who had recovered from COVID-19.

This chain's CDR3 is CASRTGTANTGELFF. For the CDR3, the DNA is TGTGCCAGTAGGACCGGGACAGCGAACACCGGGGAGCTGTTTTTT. This chain links TRBV19 with TRBJ2-2, with 7 nucleotides matching TRBD1. The junction had 4 bases not matched to a gene; V was cut back by 6 bases and J by 0 bases. CDR3 length equals 15 residues. Per the germline V gene, CDR1 is LNHDA and CDR2 is SQIVND (reference sequence).